The entry that follows covers one T cell receptor (beta chain) sequence. What it recognizes is unknown. Germline assignment: CDR1 MDHEN and CDR2 SYDVKM. CDR3 length: 15 residues. Trimming pared 3 bases from V and 0 bases from J, leaving 11 bases between. Vbeta (60) and Jbeta (13) primers were used in the PCR. Data came from immunoSEQ multiplex PCR; TCRdb stores just in-frame clones and leaves some out. The profile shows around 300,000 clones, about 83% of them singletons. The entry originates in a study of cytomegalovirus exposure and HLA in healthy donors. Study-wide results and caveats: Whilst most TCR sequences proved rare, a subset of public TCRs occurred across many donors. Most subjects' HLA-A and HLA-B alleles were reportedly predicted from TCR beta sequences.

This TCR derives from a woman aged 35 to 49 in good health and CMV-seropositive. V gene TRBV28 combines with J gene TRBJ1-2, with no clear D. The specimen sequenced was PBMCs. The CDR3 spells CASSFPYSTNYGYTF. The CDR3 coding sequence is TGTGCCAGCAGTTTCCCCTACAGCACTAACTATGGCTACACCTTC.